Shown below are 18 T cell receptor beta chains from a single sample sequenced in a study of T cells after yellow fever vaccination. TCRdb re-called the 5' RACE reads with MiXCR, one entry per CDR3 protein. The table includes about 110,000 distinct CDR3 sequences, around 8.6% detected once. Sequencing was performed on CD8+ T cells sorted from PBMCs, taken 45 days after the yellow fever booster vaccination. The receptors stem from a man aged 25 to 40 who received the YFV17D yellow fever vaccine.

Ten or more counts support this clonotype. J is TRBJ2-7 and V is TRBV5-1, with 9 bases lining up with TRBD1. Germline CDR1 reads SGHRS; CDR2 reads YFSETQ. V shed 4 bases and J 6 bases; nucleotides not matched to a gene: 8. CDR3 length equals 14 residues. The DNA of the CDR3 is TGCGCCAGCAGCATGGGGACAGGGCTGGTCGAGCAGTACTTC. Translation: CASSMGTGLVEQYF.

This clonotype was recorded at least ten times. The chain couples TRBV29-1 to TRBJ2-1; 7 bases align to TRBD2. The junction had 15 bases not matched to a gene; V was cut back by 7 bases and J by 6 bases. Germline CDR1 is SQVTM and CDR2 is ANQGSEA. This CDR3 spans 15 amino acids. The CDR3 reads CSANPGLLSTNEQFF. Here the CDR3 DNA reads TGCAGCGCAAACCCGGGACTACTCTCAACCAATGAGCAGTTCTTC.

Only a few counts were recorded for this clonotype. The chain couples TRBV11-2 to TRBJ2-7, with a tentative D call TRBD2 (5 bases). The CDR3 consists of 12 residues. Germline V gives CDR1 SGHAT, CDR2 FQNNGV. Trimming stripped 4 bases from V and 6 bases from J, with 10 bases between. The CDR3 loop is CASSSGLSEQYF. The CDR3 bases are TGTGCCAGCAGCTCCGGACTCTCCGAGCAGTACTTC.

This clonotype has ten or more counts. The chain has TRBV20-1 and TRBJ2-1; TRBD2 aligns across 9 bases. With V trimmed by 0 bases and J by 7 bases, 10 bases remained unmatched. The CDR3 extends over 16 amino acids. Germline CDR1 reads DFQATT; CDR2 reads SNEGSKA (reference sequence). The CDR3 loop reads CSARDQRLAGRNEQFF. The CDR3 DNA reads as TGCAGTGCTAGAGATCAAAGGCTAGCGGGACGTAATGAGCAGTTCTTC.

This clonotype was counted many times. The chain has TRBV12-3 or TRBV12-4 and TRBJ1-5, with TRBD1 as a possible D gene (6 bases). Trimming removed 5 bases from V and 4 bases from J, with 12 bases in between. The CDR3 consists of 14 residues. CDR3 sequence reads: CASSPIQGNQPQHF. The CDR3 DNA sequence: TGTGCCAGCAGTCCTATACAGGGTAATCAGCCCCAGCATTTT.

This sequence joins TRBV2 and TRBJ2-1; TRBD2 agrees at 7 bases. The trim removed 4 bases at V and 4 bases at J, leaving 1 base unmatched. The CDR3 spans 13 residues. Germline loops: CDR1 SNHLY, CDR2 FYNNEI. The chain's CDR3 is CASSVAGYNEQFF. In DNA form, the CDR3 reads TGTGCCAGCAGTGTAGCGGGTTACAATGAGCAGTTCTTC.

This clonotype appeared many times. The chain couples TRBV20-1 to TRBJ2-7, with TRBD1 matching 9 bases. Germline V gene lookup returns CDR1 DFQATT and CDR2 SNEGSKA (reference sequence). The J segment lost 7 bases and the V segment lost 4 bases, leaving 11 bases of the junction unmatched. This CDR3 comprises 14 residues. This CDR3 is CSAILFGTGLEQYF. DNA for the CDR3: TGCAGTGCTATATTATTCGGGACAGGGCTAGAGCAGTACTTC.

A few counts support this clonotype. The V and J genes are TRBV7-8 and TRBJ2-7; D may be TRBD2 (5 bases). Per the germline V gene, CDR1 is SGHVS and CDR2 is FQNEAQ. This CDR3 comprises 15 residues. Trimming cost V 2 bases and J 2 bases, with 13 bases left between them. The CDR3 nucleotides are TGTGCCAGCAGCTTATATGGCGGGCAAACCTACGAGCAGTACTTC. It encodes CASSLYGGQTYEQYF. The complete variable domain, with remaining parts taken from reference TRBV7-8 and TRBJ2-7, reads GAGVSQSPRYKVAKRGQDVALRCDPISGHVSLFWYQQALGQGPEFLTYFQNEAQLDKSGLPSDRFFAERPEGSVSTLKIQRTQQEDSAVYLCASSLYGGQTYEQYFGPGTRLTVT.

At least ten counts were recorded for this clonotype. V and J are TRBV20-1 and TRBJ2-3; tentatively, D is TRBD2 (5 bases). V was shortened by 3 bases and J by 2 bases, with 9 bases between the two germline ends. There are 13 residues in the CDR3. CDR1 and CDR2 from the germline V gene are DFQATT and SNEGSKA (reference sequence). CDR3 in DNA: TGCAGTGCTAGGATACTAGACACAGATACGCAGTATTTT. Translating gives CSARILDTDTQYF.

The gene calls are TRBV25-1 and TRBJ2-3; perhaps TRBD1 as D (6 bases). The V end was cut by 5 bases, the J end by 2 bases, with 14 bases between. CDR1 is MGHDK, CDR2 SYGVNS, per germline. The CDR3 length is 15 residues. Here the CDR3 DNA reads TGTGCCAGCAGTCAACCGGGACAACCCACAGATACGCAGTATTTT. It encodes CASSQPGQPTDTQYF. Full variable domain (rest looked up from reference TRBV25-1 and TRBJ2-3): EADIYQTPRYLVIGTGKKITLECSQTMGHDKMYWYQQDPGMELHLIHYSYGVNSTEKGDLSSESTVSRIRTEHFPLTLESARPSHTSQYLCASSQPGQPTDTQYFGPGTRLTVL.

This clonotype has ten or more counts. The CDR3 DNA is TGTGCCAGCAGTTACTCCGGGGGACAGAACACTGAAGCTTTCTTT. Amino acid sequence: CASSYSGGQNTEAFF. The genes are TRBV6-5 and TRBJ1-1; maybe TRBD1 (6 bases). This CDR3 contains 15 residues. Germline V gene data show CDR1 as MNHEY and CDR2 as SVGAGI. V was clipped by 0 bases and J by 1 base, with 9 bases between them.

In its sample, this clonotype was seen many times. The V and J genes are TRBV7-8 and TRBJ2-5; possibly TRBD1 for D (6 bases). The V gene's germline CDR1 is SGHVS and CDR2 FQNEAQ. This CDR3 comprises 14 residues. V lost 4 bases and J lost 0, with 9 bases in between. The CDR3: CASSYWTDQETQYF. CDR3 DNA: TGTGCCAGCAGCTACTGGACAGACCAAGAGACCCAGTACTTC. Full variable domain (remainder filled in from reference TRBV7-8 and TRBJ2-5): GAGVSQSPRYKVAKRGQDVALRCDPISGHVSLFWYQQALGQGPEFLTYFQNEAQLDKSGLPSDRFFAERPEGSVSTLKIQRTQQEDSAVYLCASSYWTDQETQYFGPGTRLLVL.

J is TRBJ2-1 and V is TRBV20-1; 10 bases are a match to TRBD2. Trimming took 4 bases from V and 9 from J; bases not matched to a gene: 12. CDR3 length: 15 residues. Germline-derived CDR1 and CDR2 are DFQATT and SNEGSKA (reference sequence). The CDR3 reads CSAIGPTSGGGEQFF. In DNA form, the CDR3 reads TGCAGTGCTATAGGGCCAACCAGCGGGGGGGGTGAGCAGTTCTTC.

In this sample, this clonotype turned up many times. V gene TRBV20-1 combines with J gene TRBJ2-5, with D unclear. The length of the CDR3 is 14 residues. The ends were cut back, 0 bases at V and 5 bases at J, with 13 bases in the middle. CDR1 and CDR2 (germline): DFQATT, SNEGSKA (reference sequence). The CDR3 bases are TGCAGTGCTAGAGATTCCTCGGTCGCTGAGACCCAGTACTTC. Protein sequence: CSARDSSVAETQYF.

This clonotype was observed many times. This rearrangement joins TRBV7-6 to TRBJ1-1; a possible D gene is TRBD1 (5 bases). The germline V and J ends were trimmed by 5 bases and 7 bases, with 17 bases remaining between them. The CDR3 runs 14 residues. Per germline, CDR1 SGHVS and CDR2 FNYEAQ. The CDR3 DNA follows: TGTGCCAGCAGCCCCCACTCCGGGGGGGTTGAAGCTTTCTTT. This encodes CASSPHSGGVEAFF. The variable domain in full, with the rest retrieved from reference TRBV7-6 and TRBJ1-1, is GAGVSQSPRYKVTKRGQDVALRCDPISGHVSLYWYRQALGQGPEFLTYFNYEAQQDKSGLPNDRFSAERPEGSISTLTIQRTEQRDSAMYRCASSPHSGGVEAFFGQGTRLTVV.

This sequence joins TRBV3-1 and TRBJ1-1, with D hard to call. Germline values: CDR1 LGHDT, CDR2 YNNKEL (reference sequence). V lost 0 bases and J 3 bases, leaving 11 bases between the germline ends. This CDR3 has 15 amino acids. CDR3 residues: CASSQDIGWDTEAFF. CDR3 sequence (DNA): TGTGCCAGCAGCCAAGATATAGGGTGGGACACTGAAGCTTTCTTT.

In its sample, this clonotype was seen many times. The chain couples TRBV10-3 to TRBJ2-1; 10 bases line up with TRBD2. Looked up from germline, CDR1 is ENHRY and CDR2 is SYGVKD. Trimming took 0 bases from V and 5 from J; bases not matched to a gene: 4. The CDR3 consists of 16 residues. DNA for the CDR3: TGTGCCATCAGTGAGTCGGGGACTAGCGCAAACAATGAGCAGTTCTTC. Its translation: CAISESGTSANNEQFF.

This chain connects TRBV29-1 to TRBJ2-1; TRBD1 matches 11 bases. The CDR3 sequence is 16 residues long. Trimming at V came to 0 bases and at J to 7 bases, leaving 8 bases not matched to a gene. The germline V gene encodes CDR1 SQVTM and CDR2 ANQGSEA. This CDR3 is CSVEDGYGTGGNEQFF. Written as DNA, the CDR3 is TGCAGCGTTGAAGATGGTTATGGGACAGGGGGGAATGAGCAGTTCTTC.